This record looks at one T cell receptor (beta chain) sequence and its context. The antigen remains undetermined. These data originate in a study of OX40 agonist ivuxolimab in advanced cancers. Study-wide context: Three dose-escalation patients had partial responses: one with hepatocellular carcinoma and two with cutaneous melanoma. Study results and caveats: Relative to CD4+, CD8+ T cells held more expanded clones on average. Some nonresponders likewise displayed low normalized T-cell clonal expansion.

Produced via immunoSEQ multiplex PCR; TCRdb's table is partial and in-frame only. Among around 23,000 clones listed, roughly 80% were seen once. Per the germline V gene, CDR1 is SNHLY and CDR2 is FYNNEI. With 9 bases removed from V and 1 base from J, the gap between germline ends came to 16 bases. The CDR3 has 15 residues. The clonotype was recovered from an adult with an advanced solid tumor such as melanoma, head and neck, liver or kidney cancer. The rearrangement joins TRBV2 to TRBJ2-1, with a tentative D call TRBD1 (5 bases). The sample here was CD4+ or CD8+ T cells sorted from blood, taken in a trial of the OX40 agonist ivuxolimab. The CDR3 DNA sequence: TGTGCCAGAGGGGAACAGGAAAGGTCCTACAATGAGCAGTTCTTC. Its translation is CARGEQERSYNEQFF.